This T cell receptor beta chain was identified in a study of T cell responses to AZD1222 COVID-19 vaccine. Study background: Combined were second doses at about 4 or about 12 weeks. General study results and limits: Two AZD1222 administrations were followed by greater Spike-specific TCR breadth and depth. Baseline seropositives among AZD1222 recipients totaled only five to seven. Mostly white British, mostly female donors; authors suggested clonal diversity may be underestimated.

Comment on this clone: Its antigen remains unknown.

The table came from immunoSEQ multiplex PCR; TCRdb's copy has only in-frame clones and leaves some out. This table has approximately 76,000 clones, 88% appearing once. CDR3 length equals 16 residues. Germline lookup yields CDR1 SGHAT and CDR2 FQNNGV. V shed 1 base, J shed 4 bases, and the junction held 5 bases outside the gene matches. This chain connects TRBV11-2 to TRBJ2-1; 9 bases align to TRBD2. The sequencing here drew on peripheral blood, taken on day 0 of AZD1222 vaccination. The source of this sequence is an adult in good health. CDR3 nucleotides: TGTGCCAGCAGCTTAGGTGCGGGAGGGCGATACAATGAGCAGTTCTTC. Translated: CASSLGAGGRYNEQFF. Variable domain in full (rest from reference TRBV11-2 and TRBJ2-1): EAGVAQSPRYKIIEKRQSVAFWCNPISGHATLYWYQQILGQGPKLLIQFQNNGVVDDSQLPKDRFSAERLKGVDSTLKIQPAKLEDSAVYLCASSLGAGGRYNEQFFGPGTRLTVL.